This passage covers 29 T cell receptor beta chains from one sample sequenced in a study of T cell responses to AZD1222 COVID-19 vaccine. Generated by immunoSEQ multiplex PCR, the TCRdb table keeps only in-frame clones and is missing some. Here the sample spans 180,000 or so clones, 93% being singletons. Source: peripheral blood, taken 28 days after the second AZD1222 dose. All receptors derive from an adult who received the AZD1222 COVID-19 vaccine.

This clone was seen only a few times. Other DNA sequences within the sample encode an identical CDR3. This chain joins TRBV6-2 or TRBV6-3 and TRBJ2-3; 7 bases agree with TRBD1. J gave up 0 bases and V 2 bases, and 2 bases lay outside the gene matches. Germline values: CDR1 MNHEY, CDR2 SVGEGT. The CDR3 consists of 15 residues. This chain's CDR3 is CASSYRDRSTDTQYF. Written as DNA, the CDR3 is TGTGCCAGCAGTTACCGGGACAGAAGCACAGATACGCAGTATTTT.

This clone was picked up a small number of times. The V call is TRBV5-1, the J call TRBJ1-1, with unresolved D. Per the germline V gene, CDR1 is SGHRS and CDR2 is YFSETQ. The CDR3 totals 15 residues. V shed 7 bases and J shed 2 bases, with 18 bases lying between them. CDR3 loop: CASGSDGQINTEAFF. DNA of the CDR3: TGCGCCAGCGGGAGCGACGGCCAAATCAACACTGAAGCTTTCTTT.

This chain connects TRBV14 to TRBJ1-3, with TRBD1 identical over 7 bases. The CDR3 is made up of 14 amino acids. The germline CDR1 and CDR2 sequences are SGHDN and FVKESK. V lost 4 bases to trimming and J lost 0 bases; unmatched junction nucleotides: 0. The CDR3 sequence: CASSRDSSGNTIYF. CDR3 coding DNA: TGTGCCAGCAGCCGGGACAGCTCTGGAAACACCATATATTTT.

The chain joins TRBV18 to TRBJ2-2; 7 bases align to TRBD1. From germline, CDR1 is KGHSH and CDR2 LQKENI. This CDR3 is 14 amino acids long. V shed 6 bases, J shed 2 bases, and the junction held 3 bases outside the gene matches. Here the CDR3 reads CASSGTANTGELFF. CDR3 sequence (DNA): TGTGCCAGCTCCGGGACAGCTAACACCGGGGAGCTGTTTTTT. Variable domain in full (rest from reference TRBV18 and TRBJ2-2): NAGVMQNPRHLVRRRGQEARLRCSPMKGHSHVYWYRQLPEEGLKFMVYLQKENIIDESGMPKERFSAEFPKEGPSILRIQQVVRGDSAAYFCASSGTANTGELFFGEGSRLTVL.

The V call is TRBV6-6, the J call TRBJ1-5; 8 nucleotides agree with TRBD1. V shed 5 bases, J shed 6 bases, and the junction held 9 bases outside the gene matches. The CDR3 runs 15 residues. Germline V lookup: CDR1 MNHNY, CDR2 SVGAGI (reference sequence). This CDR3 reads CASSQDGQGVQPQHF. DNA of the CDR3: TGTGCCAGCAGTCAAGACGGACAGGGTGTTCAGCCCCAGCATTTT.

This clone was detected once. The chain recombines TRBV3-1 (or the pseudogene TRBV3-2) with TRBJ1-6; TRBD1 is a possible D gene (5 bases). The V end was cut by 0 bases, the J end by 6 bases, with 12 bases between. This CDR3 has 16 residues. The germline gives CDR1 LGHDT, CDR2 YNNKEL (reference sequence). This CDR3 is CASSQDSGFGNSPLHF. CDR3 coding DNA: TGTGCCAGCAGCCAAGACTCAGGGTTCGGTAATTCACCCCTCCACTTT.

The V and J genes are TRBV7-7 and TRBJ2-1, with 12 bases lining up with TRBD2. This CDR3 contains 16 residues. Germline V lookup: CDR1 SSHAT, CDR2 FNYEAQ (reference sequence). Unmatched junction bases numbered 3, after V lost 6 bases and J lost 0 bases. The CDR3 reads CASSPTSGSSYNEQFF. The CDR3 nucleotides are TGTGCCAGCAGTCCGACTAGCGGGAGCTCCTACAATGAGCAGTTCTTC. Full variable domain (rest looked up from reference TRBV7-7 and TRBJ2-1): GAGVSQSPRYKVTKRGQDVTLRCDPISSHATLYWYQQALGQGPEFLTYFNYEAQPDKSGLPSDRFSAERPEGSISTLTIQRTEQRDSAMYRCASSPTSGSSYNEQFFGPGTRLTVL.

The chain has TRBV5-5 and TRBJ1-5; D not certain. The CDR3 is 14 amino acids. V was shortened by 1 base and J by 2 bases, with 7 bases between the two germline ends. CDR1 is SGHKS, CDR2 YYEKEE, per germline (reference sequence). CDR3 nucleotides: TGTGCCAGCAGCTTGATGCAGGGCAATCAGCCCCAGCATTTT. Residues: CASSLMQGNQPQHF.

The chain employs TRBV5-1 and TRBJ2-1; the D gene is possibly TRBD1 (6 bases). The V gene's germline CDR1 is SGHRS and CDR2 YFSETQ. The CDR3 covers 14 residues. Trimming shortened V by 4 bases and J by 2 bases, and 10 bases separated the two germline ends. CDR3 region: CASSPRGTYNEQFF. CDR3 coding DNA: TGCGCCAGCAGCCCCAGGGGAACCTACAATGAGCAGTTCTTC.

This clone was counted once. V gene TRBV28 combines with J gene TRBJ2-3, with D uncertain. Deletions cut 5 bases from V and 4 bases from J, with 10 bases between. CDR1 and CDR2 from the germline V gene are MDHEN and SYDVKM. This CDR3 has 13 residues. Here the CDR3 reads CASSRRLADTQYF. The CDR3 DNA is TGTGCCAGCAGTCGGAGACTGGCAGATACGCAGTATTTT.

The V call is TRBV5-1, the J call TRBJ1-6; 12 positions agree with TRBD1. The CDR3 sequence is 16 residues long. Germline-derived CDR1 and CDR2 are SGHRS and YFSETQ. The V gene end was trimmed by 4 bases and the J gene end by 9 bases; junction bases not matched to a gene: 8. The CDR3 here is CASSDLGTGGGSPLHF. For the CDR3, the DNA is TGCGCCAGCAGCGATCTCGGGACAGGGGGCGGTTCACCCCTCCACTTT. The full variable domain, in which reference TRBV5-1 and TRBJ1-6 provide the parts outside the CDR3, is KAGVTQTPRYLIKTRGQQVTLSCSPISGHRSVSWYQQTPGQGLQFLFEYFSETQRNKGNFPGRFSGRQFSNSRSEMNVSTLELGDSALYLCASSDLGTGGGSPLHFGNGTRLTVT.

The chain is built from TRBV5-4 and TRBJ1-2, with unresolved D. The germline gives CDR1 SGHNT, CDR2 YYREEE (reference sequence). The CDR3 spans 16 residues. Trimming cost V 3 bases and J 5 bases, with 20 bases left between them. The CDR3 protein is CASSSYDRSVFYGYTF. The CDR3 nucleotides read TGTGCCAGCAGCTCATATGACCGTTCCGTTTTTTATGGCTACACCTTC.

The chain has TRBV20-1 and TRBJ2-2; 8 nucleotides line up with TRBD1. The ends lost 3 bases at V and 4 bases at J; junction bases unmatched: 4. This CDR3 region has 14 residues. The germline CDR1 and CDR2 sequences are DFQATT and SNEGSKA (reference sequence). The CDR3 DNA reads TGCAGTGCTAGTGGACAGGGTGTCACCGGGGAGCTGTTTTTT. This codes for CSASGQGVTGELFF.

This clone was seen once. The CDR3 sequence is CAWNHQGRNYGYTF. CDR3 in DNA: TGTGCCTGGAACCATCAGGGCAGAAACTATGGCTACACCTTC. The J gene is TRBJ1-2, the V gene TRBV30, with D tentatively TRBD1 (5 bases). V lost 4 bases to trimming and J lost 2 bases, with 14 bases between them. The CDR3 has 14 residues. Germline V gene sequence: CDR1 GTSNPN, CDR2 SVGIG (reference sequence).

This chain uses TRBV6-5 with TRBJ1-2, with D maybe TRBD1 (6 bases). The CDR3 extends over 15 amino acids. Germline assignment: CDR1 MNHEY and CDR2 SVGAGI. Between the trimmed V and J ends, which lost 7 bases and 5 bases, there was a span of 20 bases. For the CDR3, the DNA is TGTGCCAGCACGGGGGCAGGGGACCGGCAGTATGGCTACACCTTC. Protein: CASTGAGDRQYGYTF.

The chain combines TRBV5-1 with TRBJ2-5, with TRBD2 matching 15 bases. The germline gives CDR1 SGHRS, CDR2 YFSETQ. This CDR3 has 16 amino acids. Unmatched junction bases numbered 6, after V lost 4 bases and J lost 5 bases. The CDR3 DNA sequence: TGCGCCAGCAGCAACTCCGGGACTAGCGGGAGGGAGACCCAGTACTTC. Translation gives CASSNSGTSGRETQYF.

The chain employs TRBV12-5 and TRBJ2-2; D uncertain. The germline gives CDR1 LGHNT, CDR2 FRNRAP. V lost 6 bases and J lost 2, with 4 bases in between. The CDR3 covers 12 residues. Written as DNA, the CDR3 is TGTGCTAGTGGGCCTAACACCGGGGAGCTGTTTTTT. It yields the protein CASGPNTGELFF.

The chain combines TRBV6-2 or TRBV6-3 with TRBJ2-7; 8 nucleotides align to TRBD2. CDR3 length: 14 residues. Looked up from germline, CDR1 is MNHEY and CDR2 is SVGEGT. The ends lost 5 bases at V and 2 bases at J; junction bases unmatched: 5. The CDR3 DNA reads as TGTGCCAGCAGTCGGACTAGCCTTGCCTACGAGCAGTACTTC. Its translation: CASSRTSLAYEQYF.

This clone was picked up one time. This chain uses TRBV28 with TRBJ1-1; no clear D gene. The CDR3 length is 12 residues. The germline gives CDR1 MDHEN, CDR2 SYDVKM. Trimming stripped 1 base from V and 9 bases from J, with 9 bases between. The CDR3 sequence: CASSLLGGKAFF. CDR3 DNA: TGTGCCAGCAGTTTATTAGGAGGAAAAGCTTTCTTT.

This chain links TRBV9 with TRBJ2-1, with D possibly being TRBD2 (5 bases). This CDR3 is 15 amino acids long. Germline V lookup: CDR1 SGDLS, CDR2 YYNGEE. V was pared by 2 bases and J by 4 bases, with 13 bases between. The CDR3 loop reads CASSVEGRVYNEQFF. The DNA of the CDR3 is TGTGCCAGCAGCGTCGAGGGTAGGGTGTACAATGAGCAGTTCTTC.

The gene calls are TRBV10-3 and TRBJ1-4; D is undetermined. Germline CDR1 is ENHRY and CDR2 is SYGVKD. Trimming pared 0 bases from V and 4 bases from J, leaving 9 bases between. The CDR3 length is 15 residues. The CDR3 sequence: CAISESLTVNEKLFF. Written as DNA, the CDR3 is TGTGCCATCAGTGAGTCGTTAACAGTTAATGAAAAACTGTTTTTT.

The V and J genes are TRBV3-1 (or the pseudogene TRBV3-2) and TRBJ2-1, with D uncertain. Per germline, CDR1 LGHDT and CDR2 YNNKEL (reference sequence). This CDR3 is built from 14 residues. The germline V and J ends were trimmed by 1 base and 9 bases, with 13 bases remaining between them. The CDR3 region has the DNA TGTGCCAGCAGCCAAGTGCTTATCCCCGGTGAGCAGTTCTTC. Its translation: CASSQVLIPGEQFF.

This clone has only one observation. This sequence joins TRBV5-1 and TRBJ2-1; possibly TRBD1 or TRBD2 for D (6 bases each). Deletions cut 2 bases from V and 6 bases from J, with 18 bases between. The CDR3 consists of 16 residues. The germline V gene encodes CDR1 SGHRS and CDR2 YFSETQ. The CDR3 coding sequence is TGCGCCAGCAGCTTTTGGGGGCAGGGGACTTCCAATGAGCAGTTCTTC. It codes for CASSFWGQGTSNEQFF. Complete variable domain (other parts from reference TRBV5-1 and TRBJ2-1): KAGVTQTPRYLIKTRGQQVTLSCSPISGHRSVSWYQQTPGQGLQFLFEYFSETQRNKGNFPGRFSGRQFSNSRSEMNVSTLELGDSALYLCASSFWGQGTSNEQFFGPGTRLTVL.

The J gene is TRBJ2-3, the V gene TRBV27; the match to TRBD1 covers 7 bases. This CDR3 is 15 amino acids long. After removal of 3 bases from V and 4 bases from J, the junction contained 7 bases not matched to a gene. Germline assignment: CDR1 MNHEY and CDR2 SMNVEV (reference sequence). CDR3 protein: CASSFKGAISDTQYF. The CDR3 DNA reads TGTGCCAGCAGTTTTAAGGGGGCGATTTCAGATACGCAGTATTTT.

The table lists this clone with a few counts. The rearrangement links TRBV4-1 to TRBJ1-1; TRBD1 agrees at 7 bases. Germline V CDR1 and CDR2: MGHRA, YSYEKL. This CDR3 has 15 residues. The ends lost 5 bases at V and 0 bases at J; junction bases unmatched: 6. Written as DNA, the CDR3 is TGCGCCAGCAGCTCGCAGGGACAGATGAACACTGAAGCTTTCTTT. This sequence encodes CASSSQGQMNTEAFF.

The V call is TRBV19, the J call TRBJ2-7; 9 bases map to TRBD1. The J segment lost 5 bases and the V segment lost 3 bases, leaving 8 bases of the junction unmatched. The length of the CDR3 is 15 residues. CDR1 LNHDA and CDR2 SQIVND come from the germline V gene (reference sequence). The CDR3 sequence: CASSIRDRVSHEQYF. The CDR3 DNA reads as TGTGCCAGTAGTATCCGGGACAGGGTTTCCCACGAGCAGTACTTC.

This clone was observed a single time. The chain couples TRBV6-1 to TRBJ2-7; D is perhaps TRBD1 (5 bases). V dropped 3 bases and J dropped 3 bases, with 9 bases sitting between them. There are 13 residues in the CDR3. The germline CDR1 and CDR2 sequences are MNHNS and SASEGT. The CDR3 spells CASSENTGYEQYF. In DNA, the CDR3 is TGTGCCAGCAGTGAGAATACAGGCTACGAGCAGTACTTC.

The chain carries TRBV5-1 and TRBJ1-1; maybe TRBD1 (5 bases). Trimming removed 5 bases from V and 8 bases from J, with 13 bases in between. The CDR3 has 12 amino acids. CDR1 SGHRS and CDR2 YFSETQ come from the germline V gene. CDR3 sequence: CASRRGGAEAFF. As DNA, the CDR3 is TGCGCCAGCAGGCGGGGAGGGGCCGAAGCTTTCTTT.

This rearrangement joins TRBV18 to TRBJ2-3; possibly TRBD1 for D (6 bases). The CDR3 has 16 residues. CDR1 KGHSH and CDR2 LQKENI come from the germline V gene. V lost 2 bases to trimming and J lost 6 bases, with 18 bases between them. The CDR3 nucleotides are TGTGCCAGCTCACCAGGGTTTGTTCAGGGGATGGATACGCAGTATTTT. Amino acid sequence: CASSPGFVQGMDTQYF.